This T cell receptor beta chain stems from a study of beta chain features in type 1 diabetes. Background on the study: The study found patients and healthy donors alike in age, gender and cell yields.

Expressed TCRB transcripts were sequenced because the entire RNA isolate underwent reverse transcription. The table came from immunoSEQ multiplex PCR; TCRdb's copy has only in-frame clones and leaves some out. The sample contains around 280,000 clones, about 7.8% of which appear only once. Turning to this clone: Its matching antigen is unknown.

Purity above 95% was achieved in all sorted populations. Germline assignment: CDR1 SNHLY and CDR2 FYNNEI. The V gene lost 5 bases and the J gene lost 4 bases, with 17 bases spanning the gap. The CDR3 sequence is 15 residues long. Findings and limits, study-wide: The study found that naive, central memory and Treg TCRB repertoires appeared more similar in patients than in healthy donors.

The J gene is TRBJ1-2, the V gene TRBV2; possible D gene TRBD1, 5 bases. The source material was central memory CD4+ T cells from blood. The clonotype was recovered from a woman aged 18-29 years in good health. The CDR3 nucleotides are TGTGCCAGCAGTTACTACAGTGGGGCGGGCTATGGCTACACCTTC. Residues: CASSYYSGAGYGYTF.